A selection of T cell receptor beta chains follows, all from one sample in a study of blood T cell repertoires in COVID-19. Clones were sequenced by immunoSEQ multiplex PCR, and TCRdb holds only the in-frame ones, with some missing. The sample holds around 300,000 clones, 88% seen once. Sequencing was carried out using peripheral blood. Receptors were obtained from a woman between 45 and 65 years old with active or convalescent COVID-19. The CDR3 runs from the conserved cysteine through the conserved F or W. Fields, in order: V gene, J gene, clone size, D gene, CDR3 length, CDR3 DNA, CDR3 protein. A D gene is named only where the DNA matches it firmly. The size field is filled for only some rows; it gives once, few, many or a size class.

v_gene: TRBV18; j_gene: TRBJ2-1; abundance: .; d_gene: .; len: 15; CDR3nt: TGTGCCAGCTCACCAACAGGGCCGTCCTACAATGAGCAGTTCTTC; CDR3aa: CASSPTGPSYNEQFF
v_gene: TRBV2; j_gene: TRBJ2-7; abundance: .; d_gene: .; len: 15; CDR3nt: TGTGCCAGCAGTGTACAGGGGCGGGATTTCTACGAGCAGTACTTC; CDR3aa: CASSVQGRDFYEQYF
v_gene: TRBV30; j_gene: TRBJ2-5; abundance: .; d_gene: TRBD2; len: 14; CDR3nt: TGTGCCTGGACTCTGACTAGCGCGCAAGAGACCCAGTACTTC; CDR3aa: CAWTLTSAQETQYF
v_gene: TRBV12-3/TRBV12-4; j_gene: TRBJ1-1; abundance: .; d_gene: .; len: 13; CDR3nt: TGTGCCAGCAGTTTAGGCGGGGTCACTGAAGCTTTCTTT; CDR3aa: CASSLGGVTEAFF
v_gene: TRBV5-4; j_gene: TRBJ2-7; abundance: .; d_gene: .; len: 12; CDR3nt: TGTGCCAGCAGCTTCCAGAGGTACGAGCAGTACTTC; CDR3aa: CASSFQRYEQYF
v_gene: TRBV9; j_gene: TRBJ1-2; abundance: .; d_gene: .; len: 13; CDR3nt: TGTGCCAGCAGCGTAGACACGAACTATGGCTACACCTTC; CDR3aa: CASSVDTNYGYTF
v_gene: TRBV7-2; j_gene: TRBJ2-1; abundance: .; d_gene: TRBD2; len: 13; CDR3nt: TGTGCCAGCAGCCAGCTAGCGGGCAATGAGCAGTTCTTC; CDR3aa: CASSQLAGNEQFF
v_gene: TRBV11-2; j_gene: TRBJ1-1; abundance: .; d_gene: TRBD1; len: 15; CDR3nt: TGTGCCAGCAGCCTCCGACAGGGGACAAACACTGAAGCTTTCTTT; CDR3aa: CASSLRQGTNTEAFF
v_gene: TRBV2; j_gene: TRBJ2-7; abundance: .; d_gene: TRBD2; len: 14; CDR3nt: TGTGCCAGCAGGGGTGGGACTAGCGGTAACGAGCAGTACTTC; CDR3aa: CASRGGTSGNEQYF
v_gene: TRBV29-1; j_gene: TRBJ2-5; abundance: .; d_gene: TRBD2; len: 17; CDR3nt: TGCAGCGTTGTGGGACTAGCGGAACCCCCACGGCCAGAGACCCAGTACTTC; CDR3aa: CSVVGLAEPPRPETQYF
v_gene: TRBV3-1/TRBV3-2; j_gene: TRBJ1-2; abundance: once; d_gene: .; len: 20; CDR3nt: TGTGCCAGCAGCCAAGATTTGCGGACAGAGGCTCTCCCCTCTAACTATGGCTACACCTTC; CDR3aa: CASSQDLRTEALPSNYGYTF
v_gene: TRBV7-9; j_gene: TRBJ2-7; abundance: .; d_gene: .; len: 11; CDR3nt: TGTGCCAGCAGCTTAGTATCCGAGCAGTACTTC; CDR3aa: CASSLVSEQYF
v_gene: TRBV4-3; j_gene: TRBJ1-1; abundance: .; d_gene: .; len: 14; CDR3nt: TGCGCCAGCAGCCAAGAGGGGGCGAACACTGAAGCTTTCTTT; CDR3aa: CASSQEGANTEAFF
v_gene: TRBV6-5; j_gene: TRBJ1-5; abundance: .; d_gene: .; len: 13; CDR3nt: TGTGCCAGCAGACCTCAGGTCAATCAGCCCCAGCATTTT; CDR3aa: CASRPQVNQPQHF
v_gene: TRBV29-1; j_gene: TRBJ2-3; abundance: few; d_gene: .; len: 13; CDR3nt: TGCAGCGTGAGGCGGGGACTCACAGATACGCAGTATTTT; CDR3aa: CSVRRGLTDTQYF
v_gene: TRBV7-9; j_gene: TRBJ1-2; abundance: .; d_gene: .; len: 12; CDR3nt: TGTGCCAGCAGCTTACCCGGGTATGGCTACACCTTC; CDR3aa: CASSLPGYGYTF
v_gene: TRBV4-1; j_gene: TRBJ2-7; abundance: .; d_gene: TRBD2; len: 17; CDR3nt: TGCGCCAGCAGCCAAGACACCTGGGGACTAGGGGCCTACGAGCAGTACTTC; CDR3aa: CASSQDTWGLGAYEQYF
v_gene: TRBV7-2; j_gene: TRBJ2-1; abundance: .; d_gene: .; len: 14; CDR3nt: TGTGCCAGCAGCCTATCATGGTTTTACAATGAGCAGTTCTTC; CDR3aa: CASSLSWFYNEQFF
v_gene: TRBV4-1; j_gene: TRBJ2-7; abundance: .; d_gene: TRBD1; len: 15; CDR3nt: TGCGCCAGCAGCCAAGGTCCACAGGGGATGTACGAGCAGTACTTC; CDR3aa: CASSQGPQGMYEQYF
v_gene: TRBV6-2/TRBV6-3; j_gene: TRBJ2-1; abundance: few; d_gene: .; len: 13; CDR3nt: TGTGCCAGCAGCCCTAGAGAGTACAATGAGCAGTTCTTC; CDR3aa: CASSPREYNEQFF
v_gene: TRBV19; j_gene: TRBJ1-6; abundance: .; d_gene: .; len: 16; CDR3nt: TGTGCCAGTAGTATAACCAGGGACATCTATAATTCACCCCTCCACTTT; CDR3aa: CASSITRDIYNSPLHF
v_gene: TRBV6-6; j_gene: TRBJ2-1; abundance: .; d_gene: TRBD2; len: 14; CDR3nt: TGTGCCAGCAGTCTTAGCGGGAGCTACAATGAGCAGTTCTTC; CDR3aa: CASSLSGSYNEQFF
v_gene: TRBV28; j_gene: TRBJ2-1; abundance: .; d_gene: .; len: 15; CDR3nt: TGTGCCAGCATCGCAGGTGAACGCTCCTACAATGAGCAGTTCTTC; CDR3aa: CASIAGERSYNEQFF
v_gene: TRBV15; j_gene: TRBJ1-5; abundance: .; d_gene: .; len: 13; CDR3nt: TGTGCCACCAGCGACACACGGAATCAGCCCCAGCATTTT; CDR3aa: CATSDTRNQPQHF
v_gene: TRBV7-6; j_gene: TRBJ2-4; abundance: once; d_gene: TRBD1; len: 15; CDR3nt: TGTGCCAGCAGCTCGGCCCCCAGGGGGCAAAACATTCAGTACTTC; CDR3aa: CASSSAPRGQNIQYF
v_gene: TRBV3-1/TRBV3-2; j_gene: TRBJ1-2; abundance: .; d_gene: .; len: 13; CDR3nt: TGTGCCAGCAGCCCCACCGACAGCTATGGCTACACCTTC; CDR3aa: CASSPTDSYGYTF
v_gene: TRBV15; j_gene: TRBJ2-3; abundance: .; d_gene: TRBD2; len: 17; CDR3nt: TGTGCCACCAGCAGAGAACGGCGGGGGGCTTACACAGATACGCAGTATTTT; CDR3aa: CATSRERRGAYTDTQYF
v_gene: TRBV6-5; j_gene: TRBJ1-2; abundance: few; d_gene: TRBD1; len: 14; CDR3nt: TGTGCCAGCAGTTTCGCGGGACAGGGTACGGGCTACACCTTC; CDR3aa: CASSFAGQGTGYTF
v_gene: TRBV4-1; j_gene: TRBJ2-2; abundance: .; d_gene: TRBD2; len: 18; CDR3nt: TGCGCCAGCAGCCAACTACTCGCGGGGGGGCGGGACACCGGGGAGCTGTTTTTT; CDR3aa: CASSQLLAGGRDTGELFF
v_gene: TRBV5-1; j_gene: TRBJ2-5; abundance: .; d_gene: .; len: 14; CDR3nt: TGCGCCAGCAGCTTGGCGGGGAGACAAGAGACCCAGTACTTC; CDR3aa: CASSLAGRQETQYF
v_gene: TRBV6-2/TRBV6-3; j_gene: TRBJ2-5; abundance: .; d_gene: TRBD2; len: 16; CDR3nt: TGTGCCAGCAGCCCTAGCGGGAGGGCAGGGGGAGAGACCCAGTACTTC; CDR3aa: CASSPSGRAGGETQYF
v_gene: TRBV29-1; j_gene: TRBJ2-3; abundance: .; d_gene: TRBD2; len: 16; CDR3nt: TGCAGCGGAATGGGACTAGCGGCCGAAACTACAGATACGCAGTATTTT; CDR3aa: CSGMGLAAETTDTQYF
v_gene: TRBV28; j_gene: TRBJ1-5; abundance: .; d_gene: TRBD1; len: 18; CDR3nt: TGTGCCAGCAATCAATATCCCCGGGACAGCTATAGCAATCAGCCCCAGCATTTT; CDR3aa: CASNQYPRDSYSNQPQHF
v_gene: TRBV28; j_gene: TRBJ2-2; abundance: .; d_gene: TRBD2; len: 17; CDR3nt: TGTGCCAGCAGTAACCGGGACTACCAACCAGTGTCCGGGGAGCTGTTTTTT; CDR3aa: CASSNRDYQPVSGELFF
v_gene: TRBV27; j_gene: TRBJ1-4; abundance: .; d_gene: .; len: 15; CDR3nt: TGTGCCAGCTCCACAGAGGGGAGGGCAGATGAAAAACTGTTTTTT; CDR3aa: CASSTEGRADEKLFF
v_gene: TRBV25-1; j_gene: TRBJ2-1; abundance: .; d_gene: .; len: 12; CDR3nt: TGTGCCAGCAGTGCTCAGACTCTGGAGCAGTTCTTC; CDR3aa: CASSAQTLEQFF
v_gene: TRBV6-6; j_gene: TRBJ2-7; abundance: .; d_gene: .; len: 13; CDR3nt: TGTGCCAGCGGGGCGGGAAGCTCCTACGAGCAGTACTTC; CDR3aa: CASGAGSSYEQYF
v_gene: TRBV7-3; j_gene: TRBJ2-2; abundance: .; d_gene: .; len: 15; CDR3nt: TGTGCCAGCAGCTTATATTCCTCGAACACCGGGGAGCTGTTTTTT; CDR3aa: CASSLYSSNTGELFF